The 22 T cell receptor beta chains below come from one sample, sequenced in a study of blood T cell repertoires in COVID-19. Measured with immunoSEQ multiplex PCR; TCRdb has only the in-frame clones, and not every one. The table records a few hundred thousand clones, about 86% of them present only once. The sequenced sample was PBMCs or T cells enriched from blood (not recorded which). The receptors come from a woman between 35 and 50 years old with acute COVID-19.

This chain connects TRBV19 to TRBJ2-5, with D uncertain. CDR1 is LNHDA and CDR2 is SQIVND in the germline V gene (reference sequence). Trimming took off 9 bases at V and 1 base at J, with 18 bases between the two ends. This CDR3 is 15 amino acids long. DNA of the CDR3: TGTGCCAGCAGATACAGCATCGAACTCCAAGAGACCCAGTACTTC. This translates into CASRYSIELQETQYF.

The CDR3 spells CASSSAGGSGYEQYF. The CDR3, as DNA: TGTGCCAGCAGTTCAGCCGGGGGGTCGGGTTACGAGCAGTACTTC. The chain is built from TRBV28 and TRBJ2-7; TRBD2 aligns across 7 bases. CDR3 length: 15 amino acids. In germline, CDR1 is MDHEN, CDR2 SYDVKM. V shed 4 bases, J shed 4 bases, and the junction held 10 bases outside the gene matches.

Here the CDR3 DNA reads TGCGCCAGCAGTCACCCGCAGGGTCGGGCAGATACGCAGTATTTT. Residues: CASSHPQGRADTQYF. V is TRBV23-1 and J is TRBJ2-3, with D possibly TRBD1 on 5 matching bases. TRBV23-1 falls under the ORF class, with uncertain function. The CDR3 sequence is 15 residues long. V was clipped by 3 bases and J by 4 bases, with 14 bases between them.

This rearrangement joins TRBV7-2 to TRBJ2-7, with 7 bases fitting TRBD2. The CDR3 sequence is 15 residues long. The V gene's germline CDR1 is SGHTA and CDR2 FQGNSA. Germline trimming cut 6 bases from V and 3 bases from J; bases unmatched to any gene: 11. Written as DNA, the CDR3 is TGTGCCAGCAGTGGGGGGGGAGGCCTCCTCTACGAGCAGTACTTC. Amino acid sequence: CASSGGGGLLYEQYF.

The chain combines TRBV7-9 with TRBJ2-7, with D perhaps TRBD1 (6 bases). Germline assignment: CDR1 SEHNR and CDR2 FQNEAQ (reference sequence). V was pared by 8 bases and J by 2 bases, with 16 bases between. The CDR3 sequence is 14 residues long. The CDR3 is CASGASGVPYEQYF. In nucleotides, the CDR3 is TGTGCCAGCGGGGCCTCAGGGGTCCCCTACGAGCAGTACTTC. The full variable domain, its missing parts supplied by reference TRBV7-9 and TRBJ2-7, is DTGVSQNPRHKITKRGQNVTFRCDPISEHNRLYWYRQTLGQGPEFLTYFQNEAQLEKSRLLSDRFSAERPKGSFSTLEIQRTEQGDSAMYLCASGASGVPYEQYFGPGTRLTVT.

This clone is a singleton in its sample. This chain joins TRBV5-1 and TRBJ2-3, with D perhaps TRBD1 (6 bases). Per germline, CDR1 SGHRS and CDR2 YFSETQ. The germline V and J ends were trimmed by 3 bases and 2 bases, with 10 bases remaining between them. The CDR3 runs 14 residues. CDR3 nucleotides: TGCGCCAGCAGCTCTGGACAGAACACAGATACGCAGTATTTT. This translates into CASSSGQNTDTQYF.

The rearrangement joins TRBV13 to TRBJ2-3, with D uncertain. Germline CDR1 is PRHDT and CDR2 is FYEKMQ (reference sequence). Trimming took off 3 bases at V and 2 bases at J, with 12 bases between the two ends. The CDR3 covers 15 residues. This CDR3 is CASSFVVRDTDTQYF. CDR3 coding DNA: TGTGCCAGCAGCTTTGTGGTCCGAGACACAGATACGCAGTATTTT.

J is TRBJ2-7 and V is TRBV19, with 8 bases aligning to TRBD1. The CDR3 loop spans 15 amino acids. In germline, CDR1 is LNHDA, CDR2 SQIVND (reference sequence). V lost 3 bases to trimming and J lost 2 bases; unmatched junction nucleotides: 6. CDR3 coding DNA: TGTGCCAGTAGTATCGGACAGGGACACACCTACGAGCAGTACTTC. Amino acids: CASSIGQGHTYEQYF.

The chain joins TRBV9 to TRBJ2-1; 8 positions match TRBD2. CDR3 length equals 14 residues. The germline V gene encodes CDR1 SGDLS and CDR2 YYNGEE. J gave up 8 bases and V 3 bases, and 7 bases lay outside the gene matches. The CDR3 sequence: CASSGSGTSDEQFF. CDR3 sequence (DNA): TGTGCCAGCAGCGGATCCGGGACTAGTGATGAGCAGTTCTTC.

This sequence joins TRBV28 and TRBJ2-3, with TRBD2 identical over 11 bases. V trimming: 7 bases; J trimming: 2 bases; junction bases outside the gene matches: 11. From germline, CDR1 is MDHEN and CDR2 SYDVKM. The CDR3 contains 17 residues. CDR3 nucleotide sequence: TGTGCCAGCAATCCTAGCGGGAGGTTACACCACACAGATACGCAGTATTTT. Protein sequence: CASNPSGRLHHTDTQYF.

The gene calls are TRBV28 and TRBJ2-3; D remains ambiguous. CDR3 length equals 15 residues. The germline CDR1 and CDR2 sequences are MDHEN and SYDVKM. The germline V and J ends were trimmed by 6 bases and 2 bases, with 15 bases remaining between them. Here the CDR3 reads CASRLSGDLTDTQYF. The CDR3 nucleotides are TGTGCCAGCAGACTTTCAGGTGACCTCACAGATACGCAGTATTTT.

V usage is TRBV5-6 and J usage is TRBJ2-1, with 9 bases lining up with TRBD2. V shed 0 bases and J 6 bases; nucleotides not matched to a gene: 7. Germline CDR1 and CDR2: SGHDT and YYEEEE. The CDR3 is 16 amino acids. The CDR3 nucleotides read TGTGCCAGCAGCTTGGGCGGCCTAGCGGGACTCAATGAGCAGTTCTTC. Translated, it gives CASSLGGLAGLNEQFF.

The rearrangement joins TRBV19 to TRBJ2-1, with TRBD2 matching over 10 bases. V lost 6 bases, J lost 0 bases, and 11 bases stayed unmatched. Germline lookup yields CDR1 LNHDA and CDR2 SQIVND (reference sequence). The CDR3 consists of 18 residues. The CDR3 loop is CASRKLASGSISYNEQFF. CDR3 nucleotides: TGTGCCAGTAGAAAACTTGCTAGCGGGAGTATCTCCTACAATGAGCAGTTCTTC. The whole variable domain, remainder taken from reference TRBV19 and TRBJ2-1, is DGGITQSPKYLFRKEGQNVTLSCEQNLNHDAMYWYRQDPGQGLRLIYYSQIVNDFQKGDIAEGYSVSREKKESFPLTVTSAQKNPTAFYLCASRKLASGSISYNEQFFGPGTRLTVL.

The chain uses TRBV13 and TRBJ2-2; TRBD1 aligns across 9 bases. V trimming: 3 bases; J trimming: 6 bases; junction bases outside the gene matches: 8. CDR1 PRHDT and CDR2 FYEKMQ come from the germline V gene (reference sequence). The CDR3 spans 16 residues. The CDR3 DNA is TGTGCCAGCAGCTTCCGGGACAGGGAATACGCCGGGGAGCTGTTTTTT. It codes for CASSFRDREYAGELFF.

This chain joins TRBV29-1 and TRBJ2-3, with 7 bases matching TRBD2. Germline CDR1 is SQVTM and CDR2 is ANQGSEA. This CDR3 is 13 amino acids long. Germline trimming cut 4 bases from V and 5 bases from J; bases unmatched to any gene: 6. Written as DNA, the CDR3 is TGCAGCGTTGCGGGGGGTGGTGGAGATACGCAGTATTTT. It yields the protein CSVAGGGGDTQYF.

The chain employs TRBV2 and TRBJ1-2; D gene ambiguous. Between the trimmed V and J ends, which lost 8 bases and 0 bases, there was a span of 10 bases. The CDR3 length is 13 residues. The germline V gene has CDR1 SNHLY and CDR2 FYNNEI. The CDR3 DNA is TGTGCCAGCTTAATTGGAGCTAACTATGGCTACACCTTC. As protein: CASLIGANYGYTF.

The chain employs TRBV7-6 and TRBJ2-1, with 7 bases fitting TRBD2. Per germline, CDR1 SGHVS and CDR2 FNYEAQ. Trimming at V came to 4 bases and at J to 0 bases, leaving 12 bases not matched to a gene. The CDR3 has 18 residues. The CDR3 coding sequence is TGTGCCAGCAGCTCCGCAGCGGGACTCCCAAGCTCCTACAATGAGCAGTTCTTC. Its protein product is CASSSAAGLPSSYNEQFF.

The rearrangement links TRBV29-1 to TRBJ2-7; a weak D match, TRBD2 (5 bases). This CDR3 has 14 residues. Germline V lookup: CDR1 SQVTM, CDR2 ANQGSEA. The V gene lost 5 bases and the J gene lost 0 bases, with 14 bases spanning the gap. CDR3 protein: CSVFSGGSSYEQYF. As DNA, the CDR3 is TGCAGCGTTTTCAGCGGAGGCAGCTCCTACGAGCAGTACTTC.

CDR3: CASSFITGGDTEAFF. CDR3 nucleotides: TGTGCCAGCAGCTTCATTACAGGGGGGGACACTGAAGCTTTCTTT. The genes are TRBV7-9 and TRBJ1-1, with 8 bases fitting TRBD1. The V gene's germline CDR1 is SEHNR and CDR2 FQNEAQ (reference sequence). The CDR3 has 15 residues. The junction had 6 bases not matched to a gene; V was cut back by 3 bases and J by 3 bases.

V and J are TRBV18 and TRBJ1-1, with D possibly matching TRBD1 (6 bases). The length of the CDR3 is 15 residues. Germline assignment: CDR1 KGHSH and CDR2 LQKENI. Trimming removed 5 bases at V and 0 bases at J, with 13 bases between. CDR3 nucleotide sequence: TGTGCCAGCTCATTTGGCGGGGGGCTGAACACTGAAGCTTTCTTT. This sequence encodes CASSFGGGLNTEAFF.

The chain joins TRBV4-1 to TRBJ1-3; no firm D call. Germline CDR1 is MGHRA and CDR2 is YSYEKL. The CDR3 is 13 residues long. Between the trimmed V and J ends, which lost 5 bases and 0 bases, there was a span of 5 bases. The CDR3 region has the DNA TGCGCCAGCAGCTCGAGCTCTGGAAACACCATATATTTT. Residues: CASSSSSGNTIYF.

The chain employs TRBV6-2 or TRBV6-3 and TRBJ2-7; TRBD2 matches at 9 bases. The CDR3 is 14 residues long. With V trimmed by 4 bases and J by 3 bases, 4 bases remained unmatched. The germline gives CDR1 MNHEY, CDR2 SVGEGT. The CDR3 region has the DNA TGTGCCAGCAGTTCAAGCGGGAGGAGCTACGAGCAGTACTTC. Its protein is CASSSSGRSYEQYF.